The 2 T cell receptor beta chains below were found in one sample sequenced in a study of cytomegalovirus exposure and HLA in healthy donors. PCR amplification relied on 60 Vbeta primers (plus 13 Jbeta primers). TCRdb keeps only in-frame clones here, not all; method: immunoSEQ multiplex PCR. The listing records about 70,000 clones. Sequenced: PBMCs. These receptors originate from a female donor in good health and CMV-seropositive.

The chain joins TRBV4-1 to TRBJ2-7, with D tentatively TRBD1 (6 bases). V was pared by 0 bases and J by 4 bases, with 16 bases between. In germline, CDR1 is MGHRA, CDR2 YSYEKL. The CDR3 contains 16 residues. This CDR3 reads CASSQDGGRAQYEQYF. The CDR3 nucleotides are TGCGCCAGCAGCCAAGATGGGGGCAGGGCGCAATACGAGCAGTACTTC.

The V and J genes are TRBV4-2 and TRBJ1-2; TRBD1 matches 8 bases. The CDR3 is 15 amino acids. The J segment lost 4 bases and the V segment lost 1 base, leaving 5 bases of the junction unmatched. The germline gives CDR1 LGHNA, CDR2 YNFKEQ. CDR3 sequence reads: CASSQADRDSYGYTF. CDR3 DNA sequence: TGTGCCAGCAGCCAAGCGGACAGGGATAGCTATGGCTACACCTTC.